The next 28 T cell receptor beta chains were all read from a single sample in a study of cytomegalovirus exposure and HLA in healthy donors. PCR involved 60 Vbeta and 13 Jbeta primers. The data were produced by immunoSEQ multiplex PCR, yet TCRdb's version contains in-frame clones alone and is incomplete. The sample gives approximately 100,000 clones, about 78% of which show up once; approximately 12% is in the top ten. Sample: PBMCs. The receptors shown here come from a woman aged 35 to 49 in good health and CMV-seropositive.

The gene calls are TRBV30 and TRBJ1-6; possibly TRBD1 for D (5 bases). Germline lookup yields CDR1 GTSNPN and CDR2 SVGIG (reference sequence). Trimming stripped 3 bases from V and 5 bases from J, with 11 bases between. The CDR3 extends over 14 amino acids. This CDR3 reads CAWSSGRDNSPLHF. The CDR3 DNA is TGTGCCTGGAGCTCGGGCAGGGATAATTCACCCCTCCACTTT.

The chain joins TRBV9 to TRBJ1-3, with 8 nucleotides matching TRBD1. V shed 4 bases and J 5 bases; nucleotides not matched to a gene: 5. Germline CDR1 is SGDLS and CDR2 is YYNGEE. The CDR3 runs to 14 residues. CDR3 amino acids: CASSSDRGRNTIYF. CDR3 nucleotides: TGTGCCAGCAGCTCAGACAGGGGTCGAAACACCATATATTTT.

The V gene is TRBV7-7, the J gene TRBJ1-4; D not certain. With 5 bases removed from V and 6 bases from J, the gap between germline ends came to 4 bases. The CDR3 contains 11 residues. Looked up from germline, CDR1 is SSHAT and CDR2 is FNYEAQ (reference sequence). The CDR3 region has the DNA TGTGCCAGCAGCCCCTATGAAAAACTGTTTTTT. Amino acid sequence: CASSPYEKLFF.

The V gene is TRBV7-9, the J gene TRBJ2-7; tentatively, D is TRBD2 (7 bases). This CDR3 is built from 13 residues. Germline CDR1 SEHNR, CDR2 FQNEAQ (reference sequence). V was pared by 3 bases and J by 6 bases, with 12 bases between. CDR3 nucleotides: TGTGCCAGCAGCTTCACAGGGAGGGGCGAGCAGTACTTC. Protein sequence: CASSFTGRGEQYF.

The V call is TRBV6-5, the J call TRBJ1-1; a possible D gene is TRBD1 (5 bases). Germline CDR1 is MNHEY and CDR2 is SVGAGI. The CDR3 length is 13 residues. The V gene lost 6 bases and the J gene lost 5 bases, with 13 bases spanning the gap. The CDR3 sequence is CASRYGGRTEAFF. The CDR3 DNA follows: TGTGCCAGCAGATATGGGGGGAGAACTGAAGCTTTCTTT.

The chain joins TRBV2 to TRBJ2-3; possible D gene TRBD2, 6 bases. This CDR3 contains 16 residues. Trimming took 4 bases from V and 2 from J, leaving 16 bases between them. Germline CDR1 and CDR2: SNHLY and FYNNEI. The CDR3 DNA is TGTGCCAGCAGTGTAGGAGGCGGGGCCCCCACAGATACGCAGTATTTT. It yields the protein CASSVGGGAPTDTQYF.

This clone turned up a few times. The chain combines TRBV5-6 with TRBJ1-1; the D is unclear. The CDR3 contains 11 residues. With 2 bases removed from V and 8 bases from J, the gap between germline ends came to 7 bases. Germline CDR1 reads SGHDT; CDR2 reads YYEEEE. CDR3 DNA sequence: TGTGCCAGCAGCTTTCGAGCAGAAGCTTTCTTT. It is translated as CASSFRAEAFF.

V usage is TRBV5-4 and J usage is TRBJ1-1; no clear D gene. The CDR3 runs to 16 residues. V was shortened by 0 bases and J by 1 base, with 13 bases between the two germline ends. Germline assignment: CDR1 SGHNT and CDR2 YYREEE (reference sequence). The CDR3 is CASSLDSARTNTEAFF. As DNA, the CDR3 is TGTGCCAGCAGCTTGGATAGTGCGAGAACGAACACTGAAGCTTTCTTT.

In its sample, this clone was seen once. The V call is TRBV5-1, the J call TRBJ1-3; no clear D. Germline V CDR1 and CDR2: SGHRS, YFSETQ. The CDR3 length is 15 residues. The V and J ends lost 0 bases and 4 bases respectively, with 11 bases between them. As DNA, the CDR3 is TGCGCCAGCAGCTTGGGGGCTTTGAGCGGAAACACCATATATTTT. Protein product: CASSLGALSGNTIYF.

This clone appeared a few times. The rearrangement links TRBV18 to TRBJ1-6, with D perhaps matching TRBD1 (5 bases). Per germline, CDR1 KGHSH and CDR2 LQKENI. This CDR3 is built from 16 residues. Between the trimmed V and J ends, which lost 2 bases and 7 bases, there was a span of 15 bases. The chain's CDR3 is CASSPGQGNQNSPLHF. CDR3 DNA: TGTGCCAGCTCACCAGGGCAGGGAAACCAAAATTCACCCCTCCACTTT.

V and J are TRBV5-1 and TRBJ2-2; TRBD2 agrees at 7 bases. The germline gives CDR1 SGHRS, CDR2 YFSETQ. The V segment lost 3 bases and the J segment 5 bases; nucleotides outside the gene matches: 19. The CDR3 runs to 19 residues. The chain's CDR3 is CASSWVPGRRLALTGELFF. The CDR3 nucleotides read TGCGCCAGCAGCTGGGTACCGGGACGGCGACTAGCACTAACCGGGGAGCTGTTTTTT.

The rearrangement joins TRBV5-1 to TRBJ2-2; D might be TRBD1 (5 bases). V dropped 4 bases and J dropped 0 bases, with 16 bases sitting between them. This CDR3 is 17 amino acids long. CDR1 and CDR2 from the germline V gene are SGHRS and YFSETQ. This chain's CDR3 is CASSQGWSTTNTGELFF. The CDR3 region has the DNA TGCGCCAGCAGCCAGGGCTGGAGCACCACGAACACCGGGGAGCTGTTTTTT. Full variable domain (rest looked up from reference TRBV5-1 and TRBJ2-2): KAGVTQTPRYLIKTRGQQVTLSCSPISGHRSVSWYQQTPGQGLQFLFEYFSETQRNKGNFPGRFSGRQFSNSRSEMNVSTLELGDSALYLCASSQGWSTTNTGELFFGEGSRLTVL.

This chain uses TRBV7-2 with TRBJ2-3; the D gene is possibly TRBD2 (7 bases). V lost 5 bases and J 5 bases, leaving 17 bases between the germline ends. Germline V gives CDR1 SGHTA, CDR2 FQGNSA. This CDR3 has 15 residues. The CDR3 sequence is CASSRGRGRVDTQYF. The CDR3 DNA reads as TGTGCCAGCAGCCGAGGGCGGGGGCGGGTAGATACGCAGTATTTT. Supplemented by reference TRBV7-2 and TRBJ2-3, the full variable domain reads GAGVSQSPSNKVTEKGKDVELRCDPISGHTALYWYRQSLGQGLEFLIYFQGNSAPDKSGLPSDRFSAERTGGSVSTLTIQRTQQEDSAVYLCASSRGRGRVDTQYFGPGTRLTVL.

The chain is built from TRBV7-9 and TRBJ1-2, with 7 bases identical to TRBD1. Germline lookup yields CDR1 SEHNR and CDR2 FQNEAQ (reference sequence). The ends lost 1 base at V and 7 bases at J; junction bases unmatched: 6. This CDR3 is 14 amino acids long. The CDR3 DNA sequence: TGTGCCAGCAGCTTAGAGGGGGCCCCCGTTGGCTACACCTTC. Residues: CASSLEGAPVGYTF.

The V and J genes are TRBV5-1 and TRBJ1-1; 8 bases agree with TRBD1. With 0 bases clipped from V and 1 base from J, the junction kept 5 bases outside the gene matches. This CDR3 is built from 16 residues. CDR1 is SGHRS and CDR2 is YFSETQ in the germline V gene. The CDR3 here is CASSLVRGRQNTEAFF. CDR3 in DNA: TGCGCCAGCAGCTTGGTCAGGGGGCGGCAGAACACTGAAGCTTTCTTT.

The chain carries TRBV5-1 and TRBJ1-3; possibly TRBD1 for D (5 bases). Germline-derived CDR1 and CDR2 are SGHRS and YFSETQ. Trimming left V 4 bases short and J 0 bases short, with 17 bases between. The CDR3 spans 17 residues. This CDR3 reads CASSLPTSGVSGNTIYF. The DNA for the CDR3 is TGCGCCAGCAGCCTCCCCACCTCGGGGGTCTCTGGAAACACCATATATTTT.

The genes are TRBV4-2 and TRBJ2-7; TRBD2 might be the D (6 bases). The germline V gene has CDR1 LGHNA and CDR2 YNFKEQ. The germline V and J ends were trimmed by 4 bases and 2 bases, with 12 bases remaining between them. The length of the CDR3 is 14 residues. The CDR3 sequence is CASSPPRGTYEQYF. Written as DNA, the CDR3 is TGTGCCAGCAGCCCCCCGCGGGGAACCTACGAGCAGTACTTC.

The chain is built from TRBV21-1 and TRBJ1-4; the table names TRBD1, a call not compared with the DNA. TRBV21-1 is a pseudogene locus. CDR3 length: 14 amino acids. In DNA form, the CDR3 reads TGTGCCAGCAGCACCGGGGACAGGGCTGGAAAACTGTTTTTT. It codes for CASSTGDRAGKLFF.

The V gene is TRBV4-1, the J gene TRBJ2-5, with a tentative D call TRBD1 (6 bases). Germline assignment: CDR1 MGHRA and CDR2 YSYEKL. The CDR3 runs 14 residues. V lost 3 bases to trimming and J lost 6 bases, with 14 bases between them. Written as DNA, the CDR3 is TGCGCCAGCAGCCACCGCCGGGACACCAAGACCCAGTACTTC. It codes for CASSHRRDTKTQYF.

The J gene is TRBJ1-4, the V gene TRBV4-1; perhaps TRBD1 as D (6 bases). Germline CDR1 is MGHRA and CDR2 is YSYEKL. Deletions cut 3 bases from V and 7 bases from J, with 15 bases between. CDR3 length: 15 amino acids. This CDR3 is CASSQPGVEGEKLFF. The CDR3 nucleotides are TGCGCCAGCAGCCAGCCAGGGGTAGAGGGTGAAAAACTGTTTTTT.

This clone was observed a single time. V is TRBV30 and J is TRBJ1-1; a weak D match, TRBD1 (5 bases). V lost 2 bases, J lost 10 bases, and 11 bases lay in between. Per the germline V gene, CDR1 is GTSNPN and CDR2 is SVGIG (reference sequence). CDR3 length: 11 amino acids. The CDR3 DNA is TGTGCCTGGAGTCATATGGGGGGAGCTTTCTTT. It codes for CAWSHMGGAFF.

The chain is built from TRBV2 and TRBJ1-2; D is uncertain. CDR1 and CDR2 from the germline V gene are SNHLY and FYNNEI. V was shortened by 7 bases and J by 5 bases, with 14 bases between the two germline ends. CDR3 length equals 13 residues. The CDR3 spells CASTTSRVYGYTF. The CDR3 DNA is TGTGCCAGCACCACCTCACGAGTATATGGCTACACCTTC.

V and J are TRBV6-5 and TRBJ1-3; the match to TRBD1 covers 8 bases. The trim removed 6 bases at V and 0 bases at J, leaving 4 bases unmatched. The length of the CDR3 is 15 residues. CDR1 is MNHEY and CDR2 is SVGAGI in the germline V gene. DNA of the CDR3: TGTGCCAGCAGGGATACAGGGGGCTCTGGAAACACCATATATTTT. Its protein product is CASRDTGGSGNTIYF.

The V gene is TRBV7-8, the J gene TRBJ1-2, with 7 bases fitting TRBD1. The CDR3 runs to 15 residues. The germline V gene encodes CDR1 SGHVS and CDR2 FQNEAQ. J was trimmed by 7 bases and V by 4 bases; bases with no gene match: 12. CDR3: CASSSGQVLVSGYTF. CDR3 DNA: TGTGCCAGCAGCTCAGGACAGGTTTTAGTTTCTGGCTACACCTTC.

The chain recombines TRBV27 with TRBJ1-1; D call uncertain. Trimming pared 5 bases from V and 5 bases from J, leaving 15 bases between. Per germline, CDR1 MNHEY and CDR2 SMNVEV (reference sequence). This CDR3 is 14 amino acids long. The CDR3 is CASSLQTARTEAFF. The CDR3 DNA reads TGTGCCAGCAGTCTACAGACGGCAAGGACTGAAGCTTTCTTT.

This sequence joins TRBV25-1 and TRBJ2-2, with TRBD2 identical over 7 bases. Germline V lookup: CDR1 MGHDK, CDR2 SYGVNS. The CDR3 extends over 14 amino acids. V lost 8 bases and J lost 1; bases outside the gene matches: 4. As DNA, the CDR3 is TGTGCCAGCTTCAGCGGGGTGAACACCGGGGAGCTGTTTTTT. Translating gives CASFSGVNTGELFF.

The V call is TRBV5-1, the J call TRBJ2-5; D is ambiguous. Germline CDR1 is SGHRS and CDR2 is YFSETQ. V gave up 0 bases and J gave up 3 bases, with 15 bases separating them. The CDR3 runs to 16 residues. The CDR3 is CASSLAYGGLKETQYF. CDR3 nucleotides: TGCGCCAGCAGCTTGGCCTACGGCGGATTAAAAGAGACCCAGTACTTC.

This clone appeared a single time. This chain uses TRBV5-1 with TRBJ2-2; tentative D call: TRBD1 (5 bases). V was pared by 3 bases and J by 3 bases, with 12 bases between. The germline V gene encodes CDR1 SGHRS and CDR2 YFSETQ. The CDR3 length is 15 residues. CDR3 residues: CASSYDRTYTGELFF. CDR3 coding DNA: TGCGCCAGCAGCTATGACAGAACCTACACCGGGGAGCTGTTTTTT. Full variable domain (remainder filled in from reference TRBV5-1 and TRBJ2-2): KAGVTQTPRYLIKTRGQQVTLSCSPISGHRSVSWYQQTPGQGLQFLFEYFSETQRNKGNFPGRFSGRQFSNSRSEMNVSTLELGDSALYLCASSYDRTYTGELFFGEGSRLTVL.